The 19 T cell receptor beta chains given below trace back to one sample, sequenced in a study of response to subunit inactivated influenza vaccine. Using its own MiXCR run on the RT-PCR reads, TCRdb lists one record per CDR3 protein. The table lists 550,000 to 650,000 distinct CDR3 sequences, approximately 10% of them singletons. The sample in question was PBMCs from blood, obtained on the day of vaccination. The receptors shown here come from a man over 45 who received an inactivated influenza vaccine.

This clonotype came up a few times. The chain uses TRBV5-1 and TRBJ2-3; D may match TRBD1 or TRBD2 (5 bases each). V lost 4 bases, J lost 0 bases, and 15 bases lay in between. The V gene's germline CDR1 is SGHRS and CDR2 YFSETQ. The CDR3 extends over 16 amino acids. This chain's CDR3 is CASSLGGAASTDTQYF. The CDR3 nucleotides are TGCGCCAGCAGCCTTGGGGGAGCGGCCAGCACAGATACGCAGTATTTT. The full variable domain, in which reference TRBV5-1 and TRBJ2-3 provide the parts outside the CDR3, is KAGVTQTPRYLIKTRGQQVTLSCSPISGHRSVSWYQQTPGQGLQFLFEYFSETQRNKGNFPGRFSGRQFSNSRSEMNVSTLELGDSALYLCASSLGGAASTDTQYFGPGTRLTVL.

The rearrangement uses TRBV24-1 and TRBJ2-5, with 7 positions matching TRBD1. Trimming removed 2 bases from V and 3 bases from J; junction bases left unmatched: 5. Germline V gene lookup returns CDR1 KGHDR and CDR2 SFDVKD. The CDR3 spans 15 residues. The DNA for the CDR3 is TGTGCCACCAGTGATTCCCGAGACAGGGAAGAGACCCAGTACTTC. Protein: CATSDSRDREETQYF.

This clonotype was seen only a few times. The CDR3 DNA reads as TGTGCCAGCAGTGAAGATAGTTTACAGGGGTATATTCTGGGCACTGAAGCTTTCTTT. Its protein is CASSEDSLQGYILGTEAFF. V gene TRBV25-1 combines with J gene TRBJ1-1, with TRBD1 identical over 7 bases. V lost 2 bases to trimming and J lost 4 bases; unmatched junction nucleotides: 19. CDR3 length equals 19 residues. Looked up from germline, CDR1 is MGHDK and CDR2 is SYGVNS.

V is TRBV20-1 and J is TRBJ2-7; TRBD2 agrees at 11 bases. Losses at the gene ends were 0 bases for V and 6 bases for J; bases not matched to a gene: 7. Germline CDR1 is DFQATT and CDR2 is SNEGSKA (reference sequence). There are 15 residues in the CDR3. Written as DNA, the CDR3 is TGCAGTGCTAGAGATTACACTAGCGGGAGTCCCGAGCAGTACTTC. The encoded protein is CSARDYTSGSPEQYF.

The rearrangement uses TRBV5-1 and TRBJ2-2; 8 bases are shared with TRBD1. J was trimmed by 6 bases and V by 2 bases; bases with no gene match: 6. Per the germline V gene, CDR1 is SGHRS and CDR2 is YFSETQ. This CDR3 is 15 amino acids long. CDR3 region: CASSLRTGSAGELFF. In DNA form, the CDR3 reads TGCGCCAGCAGCTTACGGACAGGGTCGGCCGGGGAGCTGTTTTTT.

This clonotype occurred a few times. The chain uses TRBV28 and TRBJ2-7, with 12 bases identical to TRBD2. The V segment lost 7 bases and the J segment 2 bases; nucleotides outside the gene matches: 3. Germline V gene sequence: CDR1 MDHEN, CDR2 SYDVKM. This CDR3 region has 14 residues. The CDR3: CASKLAGGTYEQYF. DNA for the CDR3: TGTGCCAGCAAACTAGCGGGGGGTACCTACGAGCAGTACTTC.

This CDR3 is CASSLKTGARRDNEQYF. CDR3 nucleotide sequence: TGTGCCAGCAGCTTAAAGACAGGTGCGCGTCGGGATAACGAGCAGTACTTC. The chain has TRBV7-9 and TRBJ2-7, with D tentatively TRBD1 (6 bases). This CDR3 has 17 residues. Per germline, CDR1 SEHNR and CDR2 FQNEAQ (reference sequence). Trimming removed 2 bases at V and 5 bases at J, with 22 bases between.

This sequence joins TRBV19 and TRBJ2-7, with 13 bases identical to TRBD2. Losses at the gene ends were 6 bases for V and 6 bases for J; bases not matched to a gene: 2. Germline lookup yields CDR1 LNHDA and CDR2 SQIVND (reference sequence). CDR3 size: 13 residues. CDR3 sequence: CASRGTSGTEQYF. Here the CDR3 DNA reads TGTGCCAGTAGAGGGACTAGCGGGACCGAGCAGTACTTC.

This chain connects TRBV20-1 to TRBJ1-5; D remains unclear. Trimming stripped 3 bases from V and 0 bases from J, with 9 bases between. CDR3 size: 14 residues. Germline CDR1 is DFQATT and CDR2 is SNEGSKA (reference sequence). DNA of the CDR3: TGCAGTGCTAGTGGCAGGATTAGCAATCAGCCCCAGCATTTT. It is translated as CSASGRISNQPQHF.

In this sample, this clonotype turned up many times. The CDR3 nucleotides read TGTGCAAGTCACAATCAGAACACCGGGGAGCTGTTTTTT. The encoded protein is CASHNQNTGELFF. The V and J genes are TRBV12-2 and TRBJ2-2. TRBV12-2 is an annotated pseudogene. The length of the CDR3 is 13 residues.

This clonotype turned up a few times. The rearrangement links TRBV20-1 to TRBJ1-5; perhaps TRBD1 as D (5 bases). The CDR3 consists of 16 residues. Trimming removed 3 bases at V and 0 bases at J, with 15 bases between. CDR1 is DFQATT, CDR2 SNEGSKA, per germline (reference sequence). The CDR3 bases are TGCAGTGCTAGGGACCCGGGACCTTATAGCAATCAGCCCCAGCATTTT. Residues: CSARDPGPYSNQPQHF.

This clonotype was seen more than once but under ten times. The chain couples TRBV5-6 to TRBJ1-6; D not resolved. Trimming took 6 bases from V and 0 from J, leaving 13 bases between them. Looked up from germline, CDR1 is SGHDT and CDR2 is YYEEEE. This CDR3 has 16 amino acids. The chain's CDR3 is CASTELGSSYNSPLHF. The CDR3 coding sequence is TGTGCCAGCACAGAACTCGGGAGCTCCTATAATTCACCCCTCCACTTT.

The DNA for the CDR3 is TGTGCCAGCAGCCAAGGTCGAGCGGGAGTCGGGGCAGATACGCAGTATTTT. It translates to CASSQGRAGVGADTQYF. This rearrangement joins TRBV4-2 to TRBJ2-3; 8 bases are shared with TRBD2. The V and J ends lost 1 base and 4 bases, in that order; junction bases with no gene match: 10. Germline CDR1 LGHNA, CDR2 YNFKEQ. CDR3 size: 17 residues.

This clonotype was counted only a few times. This chain links TRBV28 with TRBJ2-5; a possible D gene is TRBD2 (6 bases). Germline V gene data show CDR1 as MDHEN and CDR2 as SYDVKM. CDR3 length equals 16 residues. Trimming took off 2 bases at V and 1 base at J, with 14 bases between the two ends. In DNA, the CDR3 is TGTGCCAGCAGTTTAGGGGCTAGCGACCTCCAAGAGACCCAGTACTTC. Residues: CASSLGASDLQETQYF.

The rearrangement links TRBV4-3 to TRBJ1-2; 7 bases are a match to TRBD1. The germline V gene encodes CDR1 LGHNA and CDR2 YSLEER. With 0 bases clipped from V and 5 bases from J, the junction kept 6 bases outside the gene matches. The CDR3 totals 15 residues. The CDR3 spells CASSQEAGQRYGYTF. The CDR3 nucleotides read TGCGCCAGCAGCCAAGAGGCGGGACAGCGGTATGGCTACACCTTC.

This clonotype has a count of ten or more. V gene TRBV27 combines with J gene TRBJ1-1, with a tentative D call TRBD1 (6 bases). The CDR3 length is 15 residues. Germline V lookup: CDR1 MNHEY, CDR2 SMNVEV (reference sequence). V lost 5 bases, J lost 1 base, and 14 bases lay in between. CDR3 nucleotides: TGTGCCAGCAGTACTACAGGGATTGGGAACACTGAAGCTTTCTTT. Protein sequence: CASSTTGIGNTEAFF.

This clonotype has a count of ten or more. The gene calls are TRBV6-1 and TRBJ2-2, with 10 bases matching TRBD1. The CDR3 extends over 15 amino acids. Germline V CDR1 and CDR2: MNHNS, SASEGT. Losses at the gene ends were 6 bases for V and 6 bases for J; bases not matched to a gene: 7. The CDR3 reads CASRTGTGVPGELFF. The CDR3 DNA reads TGTGCCAGCAGAACCGGGACAGGGGTTCCCGGGGAGCTGTTTTTT.

The sample holds a few counts of this clonotype. V usage is TRBV28 and J usage is TRBJ1-6; D is possibly TRBD1 (5 bases). The germline CDR1 and CDR2 sequences are MDHEN and SYDVKM. The CDR3 length is 13 residues. V lost 5 bases and J 10 bases, leaving 12 bases between the germline ends. The CDR3 DNA reads TGTGCCAGCAGTACAGACAGCAACTCACCCCTCCACTTT. This sequence encodes CASSTDSNSPLHF.

This clonotype occurred a few times. The V call is TRBV20-1, the J call TRBJ1-5; 7 bases map to TRBD1. V lost 6 bases to trimming and J lost 9 bases; unmatched junction nucleotides: 5. This CDR3 spans 11 amino acids. In germline, CDR1 is DFQATT, CDR2 SNEGSKA (reference sequence). CDR3 nucleotides: TGCAGTGCCGCGACAGGGAGGCCCCAGCATTTT. This sequence encodes CSAATGRPQHF.